A selection of T cell receptor beta chains follows, all from one sample in a study of neurological immune-mediated disorders. TCRdb ran MiXCR on the 5' RACE reads and lists one entry per CDR3 protein. The table records under 70,000 distinct CDR3 sequences, around 5.5% of them present only once. The sequencing input was PBMCs. These receptors were taken from a woman in her thirties with multiple sclerosis. CDR3s include the opening cysteine and the closing phenylalanine or tryptophan. A D gene is named only where the DNA matches it firmly. A clone size is listed for some rows: how often the clone was seen (once, few, many), or a class if it is expanded.

>few|12|TRBJ2-3|TRBV14|NA
TGTGCCAACAGCCAAGGAGAGTTCAGGGTCAATTTT
CANSQGEFRVNF
>many|15|TRBJ1-1|TRBV9|NA
TGTGCCAGCAGCTTCCTACGGACCTATAACACTGAAGCTTTCTTT
CASSFLRTYNTEAFF
>few|15|TRBJ2-3|TRBV20-1|NA
TGCAGTGCTAGAGCTAGGCGGACAACCACAGATACGCAGTATTTT
CSARARRTTTDTQYF
>many|13|TRBJ1-2|TRBV7-9|TRBD1
TGTGCCAGCAGCCCGGACAGGGTGTATGGCTACACCTTC
CASSPDRVYGYTF
>many|15|TRBJ2-5|TRBV5-1|TRBD2
TGCGCCAGCAGCCCCCGACTAGCGGGACAAGAGACCCAGTACTTC
CASSPRLAGQETQYF
>many|15|TRBJ2-5|TRBV11-2|NA
TGTGCCAGCAGCTCTCCGGGGGTTCGCGCAGAGACCCAGTACTTC
CASSSPGVRAETQYF
>many|12|TRBJ1-2|TRBV20-1|NA
TGCAGTGCTATGGAATTCGACTATGGCTACACCTTC
CSAMEFDYGYTF
>many|14|TRBJ2-2|TRBV7-2|TRBD2
TGTGCCAGCAGCTTGACTAGCACAGGCGGGGAGCTGTTTTTT
CASSLTSTGGELFF
>many|14|TRBJ2-6|TRBV27|NA
TGTGCCAGCAGTTTAGTAGCTGGGGCCAACGTCCTGACTTTC
CASSLVAGANVLTF
>NA|13|TRBJ2-7|TRBV5-4|TRBD1
TGTGCCAGCAGCGCCGGGACAGAGTACGAGCAGTACTTC
CASSAGTEYEQYF
>many|14|TRBJ2-7|TRBV6-6|NA
TGTGCCAGCAGTTTACCGACAGTGCCGGACGAGCAGTACTTC
CASSLPTVPDEQYF
>few|15|TRBJ2-1|TRBV6-5|NA
TGTGCCAGCAGTTACTCGAGCTTCGAGGGGAATGAGCAGTTCTTC
CASSYSSFEGNEQFF
>many|14|TRBJ2-7|TRBV5-1|NA
TGCGCCAGCAGCTTGGACAGGGAGGGCGGCGAGCAGTACTTC
CASSLDREGGEQYF
>NA|14|TRBJ2-3|TRBV12-3/TRBV12-4|TRBD1
TGTGCCAGCAGTTGGGACAGGGGGCCAGATACGCAGTATTTT
CASSWDRGPDTQYF
>many|15|TRBJ1-1|TRBV4-1|TRBD1
TGCGCCAGCAGCCAGATCGGACAGGGGAGCACTGAAGCTTTCTTT
CASSQIGQGSTEAFF
>many|16|TRBJ2-1|TRBV5-1|NA
TGCGCCAGCAGCTTGGAACCCGGGGGGCCGTTCAATGAGCAGTTCTTC
CASSLEPGGPFNEQFF
>many|14|TRBJ2-7|TRBV3-1|NA
TGTGCCAGCAGCCACTCGGATATATCCTACGAGCAGTACTTC
CASSHSDISYEQYF
>NA|14|TRBJ2-1|TRBV5-6|NA
TGTGCCAGCAGCGGGGCCCTCCGTCCCGATGAGCAGTTCTTC
CASSGALRPDEQFF
>many|16|TRBJ2-1|TRBV5-1|NA
TGCGCCAGCAGCTTGGACAGACTGAGCTCCTACAATGAGCAGTTCTTC
CASSLDRLSSYNEQFF
>many|14|TRBJ1-3|TRBV27|NA
TGTGCCAGCAGTCAACATTACTCTGGAAACACCATATATTTT
CASSQHYSGNTIYF
>many|15|TRBJ2-7|TRBV6-2/TRBV6-3|NA
TGTGCCAGCAGTACCCTGGGGGCTGGGGACTACGAGCAGTACTTC
CASSTLGAGDYEQYF
>few|12|TRBJ2-7|TRBV7-2|NA
TGTGCCAGCAGCCCAAATTCCTACGAGCAGTACTTC
CASSPNSYEQYF
>many|14|TRBJ2-3|TRBV5-1|NA
TGCGCCAGCAGCTCCGATATATATACAGATACGCAGTATTTT
CASSSDIYTDTQYF
>few|16|TRBJ2-2|TRBV5-8|TRBD2
TGTGCCAGCAGCTTCAAGCGGGGGGGCCTCGCCGGGGAGCTGTTTTTT
CASSFKRGGLAGELFF
>NA|15|TRBJ1-1|TRBV20-1|NA
TGCAGTGCTAAGAGACGCGGGGGGGGCTTGACCGAAGCTTTCTTT
CSAKRRGGGLTEAFF
>few|11|TRBJ2-3|TRBV20-1|NA
TGCAGTGCTAGGTCCGGGTTTACGCAGTATTTT
CSARSGFTQYF
>many|12|TRBJ2-1|TRBV12-3/TRBV12-4|TRBD1
TGTGCCAGCCACGACAGGGGCAATGAGCAGTTCTTC
CASHDRGNEQFF
>few|13|TRBJ1-5|TRBV3-1|TRBD1
TGTGCCAGCAGCCCGGGACAGGGAGGTTTTCAGAATTTT
CASSPGQGGFQNF
>NA|14|TRBJ2-3|TRBV20-1|NA
TGCAGTGCTAGATCCGGCGGGGCGGCAGATACGCAGTATTTT
CSARSGGAADTQYF
>many|11|TRBJ1-2|TRBV6-1|NA
TGTGCCAGCAGTGAAATCCGGGGCTACACCTTC
CASSEIRGYTF
>few|13|TRBJ1-5|TRBV6-1|NA
TGTGCCAGCAGTGAGCTGGACAATCAGCCCCAGCATTTT
CASSELDNQPQHF
>many|13|TRBJ1-5|TRBV10-3|NA
TGTGCCATCAGCTCAGAGGGCAATCAGCCCCAGCATTTT
CAISSEGNQPQHF
>many|13|TRBJ2-5|TRBV29-1|NA
TGCAGCGTTGAGGTTTCAGGGCCCAGGACCCAGTACTTC
CSVEVSGPRTQYF
>many|15|TRBJ2-7|TRBV6-1|TRBD1
TGTGCCAGCAGAATACCGGGACAGGGGGTCTACGAGCAGTACTTC
CASRIPGQGVYEQYF
>NA|14|TRBJ2-7|TRBV20-1|NA
TGCAGTGCTAGAGATAAGATGAACTCCTACGAGCAGTACTTC
CSARDKMNSYEQYF
>many|16|TRBJ2-3|TRBV5-1|TRBD2
TGCGCCAGCAACGCAGCGGGGGGGACCGGCGGAGATACGCAGTATTTT
CASNAAGGTGGDTQYF
>many|14|TRBJ2-3|TRBV9|TRBD1
TGTGCCAGCAGCGGTCAGGGGGCGGGAGATACGCAGTATTTT
CASSGQGAGDTQYF
>many|14|TRBJ1-1|TRBV4-2|NA
TGTGCCAGCAGCCAGGAACAGGGTTATACTGAAGCTTTCTTT
CASSQEQGYTEAFF
>many|14|TRBJ2-7|TRBV9|NA
TGTGCCAGCAGCGTAGGGGGGGCAGGGACCGAGCAGTACTTC
CASSVGGAGTEQYF
>many|18|TRBJ2-3|TRBV20-1|TRBD2
TGCAGTGCCCTCCCGGGACTAGCGGGGGGGGCGAGCACAGATACGCAGTATTTT
CSALPGLAGGASTDTQYF
>NA|14|TRBJ2-2|TRBV7-2|TRBD1
TGTGCCAGCAGCTCCACAGGGGACAGCGGGGAGCTGTTTTTT
CASSSTGDSGELFF
>many|12|TRBJ2-3|TRBV29-1|NA
TGCAGCGTAGGGCAAGGCAGAGATACGCAGTATTTT
CSVGQGRDTQYF
>many|16|TRBJ1-5|TRBV7-2|NA
TGTGCCAGCAGCTTAGGCTTATTGGACGGCAATCAGCCCCAGCATTTT
CASSLGLLDGNQPQHF
>many|14|TRBJ1-2|TRBV20-1|TRBD1
TGCAGTGCTGCGGGACAGGGAAAGAACTATGGCTACACCTTC
CSAAGQGKNYGYTF
>many|15|TRBJ2-2|TRBV5-1|TRBD1
TGCGCCAGCAGCTTGTCTGCAGGGGGCACCGGGGAGCTGTTTTTT
CASSLSAGGTGELFF